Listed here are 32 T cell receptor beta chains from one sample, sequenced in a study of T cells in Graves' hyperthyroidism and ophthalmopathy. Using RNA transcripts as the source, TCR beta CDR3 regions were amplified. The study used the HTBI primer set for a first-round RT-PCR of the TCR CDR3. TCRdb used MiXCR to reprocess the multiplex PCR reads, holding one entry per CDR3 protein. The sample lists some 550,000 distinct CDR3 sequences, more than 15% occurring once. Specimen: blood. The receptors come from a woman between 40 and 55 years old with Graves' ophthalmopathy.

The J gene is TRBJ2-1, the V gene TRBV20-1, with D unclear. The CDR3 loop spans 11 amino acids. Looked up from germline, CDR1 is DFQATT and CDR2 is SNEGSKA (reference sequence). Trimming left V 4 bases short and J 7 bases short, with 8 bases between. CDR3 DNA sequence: TGCAGTGCTACGGAAGGGAATGAGCAGTTCTTC. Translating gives CSATEGNEQFF.

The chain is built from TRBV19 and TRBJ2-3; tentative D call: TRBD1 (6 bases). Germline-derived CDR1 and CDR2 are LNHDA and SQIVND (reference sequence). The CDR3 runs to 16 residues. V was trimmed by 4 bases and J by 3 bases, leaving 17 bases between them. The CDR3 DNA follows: TGTGCCAGTAGTACCCTGACAGGACCGGGAACAGATACGCAGTATTTT. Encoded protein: CASSTLTGPGTDTQYF.

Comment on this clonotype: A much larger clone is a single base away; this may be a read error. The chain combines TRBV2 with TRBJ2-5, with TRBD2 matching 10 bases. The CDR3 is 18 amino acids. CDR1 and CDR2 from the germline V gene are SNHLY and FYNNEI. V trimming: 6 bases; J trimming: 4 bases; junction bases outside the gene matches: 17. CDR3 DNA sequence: TGTGCCAGCAGCCCTAGAGGGGTTCAAGCGGGGGGGCGAGAGACCCAGTACTTC. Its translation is CASSPRGVQAGGRETQYF.

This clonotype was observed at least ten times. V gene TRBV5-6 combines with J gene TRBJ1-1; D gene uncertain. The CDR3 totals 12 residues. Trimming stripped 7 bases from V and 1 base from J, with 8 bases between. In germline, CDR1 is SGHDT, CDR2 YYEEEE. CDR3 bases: TGTGCCAGCGGGGAATCGAACACTGAAGCTTTCTTT. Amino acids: CASGESNTEAFF.

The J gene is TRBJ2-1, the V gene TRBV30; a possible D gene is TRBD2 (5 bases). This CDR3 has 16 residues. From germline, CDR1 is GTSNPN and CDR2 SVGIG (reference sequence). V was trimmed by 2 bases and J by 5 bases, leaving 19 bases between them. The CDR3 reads CAWSSRGRGMNNEQFF. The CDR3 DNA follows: TGTGCCTGGAGTTCACGAGGAAGAGGGATGAACAATGAGCAGTTCTTC.

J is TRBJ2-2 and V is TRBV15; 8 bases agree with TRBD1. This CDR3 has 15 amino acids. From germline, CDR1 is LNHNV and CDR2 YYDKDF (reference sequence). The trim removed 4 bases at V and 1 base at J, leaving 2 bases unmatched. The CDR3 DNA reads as TGTGCCACCAGCACCGGACAGGGGAACACCGGGGAGCTGTTTTTT. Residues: CATSTGQGNTGELFF.

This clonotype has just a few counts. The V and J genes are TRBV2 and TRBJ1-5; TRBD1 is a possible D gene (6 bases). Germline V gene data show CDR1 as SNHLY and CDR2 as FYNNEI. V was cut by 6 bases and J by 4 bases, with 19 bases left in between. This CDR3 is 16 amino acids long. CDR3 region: CASSESGAGANQPQHF. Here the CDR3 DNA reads TGTGCCAGCAGCGAATCTGGGGCAGGGGCTAATCAGCCCCAGCATTTT.

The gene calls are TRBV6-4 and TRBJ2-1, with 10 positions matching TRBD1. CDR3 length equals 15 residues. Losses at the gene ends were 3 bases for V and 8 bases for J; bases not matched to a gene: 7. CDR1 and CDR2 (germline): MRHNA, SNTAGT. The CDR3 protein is CASSDADRGLHEQFF. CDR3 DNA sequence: TGTGCCAGCAGTGATGCGGACAGGGGGTTACATGAGCAGTTCTTC.

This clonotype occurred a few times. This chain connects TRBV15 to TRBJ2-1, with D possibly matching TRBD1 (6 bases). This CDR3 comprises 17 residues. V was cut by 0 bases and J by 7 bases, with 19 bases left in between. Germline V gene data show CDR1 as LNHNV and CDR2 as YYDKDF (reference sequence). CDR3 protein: CATSRDQSPSRGNEQFF. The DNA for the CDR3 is TGTGCCACCAGCAGAGATCAGTCCCCATCCAGGGGTAATGAGCAGTTCTTC.

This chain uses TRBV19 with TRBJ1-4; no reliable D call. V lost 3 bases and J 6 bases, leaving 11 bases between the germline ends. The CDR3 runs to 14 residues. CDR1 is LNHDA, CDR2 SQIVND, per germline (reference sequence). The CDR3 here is CASSMVAPHEKLFF. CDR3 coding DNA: TGTGCCAGTAGTATGGTTGCGCCCCATGAAAAACTGTTTTTT.

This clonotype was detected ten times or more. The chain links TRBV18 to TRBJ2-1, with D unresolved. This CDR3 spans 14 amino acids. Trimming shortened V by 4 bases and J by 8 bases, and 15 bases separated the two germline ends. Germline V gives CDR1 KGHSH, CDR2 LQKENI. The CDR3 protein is CASSRAGPEDEQFF. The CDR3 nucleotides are TGTGCCAGCTCACGGGCCGGGCCCGAGGATGAGCAGTTCTTC. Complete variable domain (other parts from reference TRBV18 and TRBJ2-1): NAGVMQNPRHLVRRRGQEARLRCSPMKGHSHVYWYRQLPEEGLKFMVYLQKENIIDESGMPKERFSAEFPKEGPSILRIQQVVRGDSAAYFCASSRAGPEDEQFFGPGTRLTVL.

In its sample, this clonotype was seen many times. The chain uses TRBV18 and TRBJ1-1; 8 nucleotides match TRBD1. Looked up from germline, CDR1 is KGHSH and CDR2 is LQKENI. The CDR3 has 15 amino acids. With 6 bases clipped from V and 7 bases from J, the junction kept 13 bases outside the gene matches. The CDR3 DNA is TGTGCCAGCTCGCAGCTCGGACAGGGAAGGGATGAAGCTTTCTTT. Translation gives CASSQLGQGRDEAFF.

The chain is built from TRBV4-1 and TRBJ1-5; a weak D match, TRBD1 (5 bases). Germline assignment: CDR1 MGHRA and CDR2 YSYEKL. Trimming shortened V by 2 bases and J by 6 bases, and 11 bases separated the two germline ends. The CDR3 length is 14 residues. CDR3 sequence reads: CASSQTQDPQPQHF. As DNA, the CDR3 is TGCGCCAGCAGCCAAACACAGGATCCTCAGCCCCAGCATTTT.

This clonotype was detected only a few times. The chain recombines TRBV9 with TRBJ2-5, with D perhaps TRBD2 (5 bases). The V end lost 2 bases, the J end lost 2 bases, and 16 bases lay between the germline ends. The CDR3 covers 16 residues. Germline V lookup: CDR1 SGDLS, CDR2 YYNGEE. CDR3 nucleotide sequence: TGTGCCAGCAGCGTTGGCGACTTCCCGGGACAAGAGACCCAGTACTTC. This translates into CASSVGDFPGQETQYF.

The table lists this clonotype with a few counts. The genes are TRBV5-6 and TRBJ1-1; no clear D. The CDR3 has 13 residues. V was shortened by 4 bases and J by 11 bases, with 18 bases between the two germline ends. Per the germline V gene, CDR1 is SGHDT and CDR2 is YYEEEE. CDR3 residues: CASSRTEALEAFF. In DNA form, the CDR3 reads TGTGCCAGCAGCCGAACCGAGGCTCTCGAGGCTTTCTTT.

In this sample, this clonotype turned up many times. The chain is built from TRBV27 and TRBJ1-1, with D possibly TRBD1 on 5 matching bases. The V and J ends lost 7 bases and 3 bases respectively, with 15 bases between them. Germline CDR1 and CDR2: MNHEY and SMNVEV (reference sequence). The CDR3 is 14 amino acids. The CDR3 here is CASTRHGGDTEAFF. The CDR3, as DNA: TGTGCCAGCACCCGACATGGGGGGGACACTGAAGCTTTCTTT.

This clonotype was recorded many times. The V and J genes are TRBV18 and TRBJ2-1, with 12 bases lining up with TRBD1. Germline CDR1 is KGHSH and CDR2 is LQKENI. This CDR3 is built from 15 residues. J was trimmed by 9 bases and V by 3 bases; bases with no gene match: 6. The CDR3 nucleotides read TGTGCCAGCTCACCGACCGGGACAGGGGGCGTTGAGCAGTTCTTC. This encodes CASSPTGTGGVEQFF.

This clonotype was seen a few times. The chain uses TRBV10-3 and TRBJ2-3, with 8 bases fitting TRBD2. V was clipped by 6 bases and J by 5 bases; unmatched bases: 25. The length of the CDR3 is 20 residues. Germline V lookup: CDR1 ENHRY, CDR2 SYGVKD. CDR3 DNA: TGTGCCATCAGGCCTGACTACGTAGGAATTGGCGGGGGGACCAAAGATACGCAGTATTTT. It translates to CAIRPDYVGIGGGTKDTQYF.

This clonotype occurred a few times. CDR3 coding DNA: TGTGCCATCGGGGCTAGGCGGGGGGTTGCAGATACGCAGTATTTT. The encoded protein is CAIGARRGVADTQYF. The V call is TRBV10-3, the J call TRBJ2-3; TRBD2 matches at 8 bases. The CDR3 covers 15 residues. Trimming cost V 8 bases and J 4 bases; bases outside gene matches: 11. Germline V gives CDR1 ENHRY, CDR2 SYGVKD.

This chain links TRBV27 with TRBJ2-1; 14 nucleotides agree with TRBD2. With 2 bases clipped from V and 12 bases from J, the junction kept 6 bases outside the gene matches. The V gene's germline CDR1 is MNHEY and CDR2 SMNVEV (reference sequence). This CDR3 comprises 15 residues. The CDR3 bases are TGTGCCAGCAGTTTAATGACTAGCGGGAGGGATGGGCAGTTCTTC. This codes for CASSLMTSGRDGQFF.

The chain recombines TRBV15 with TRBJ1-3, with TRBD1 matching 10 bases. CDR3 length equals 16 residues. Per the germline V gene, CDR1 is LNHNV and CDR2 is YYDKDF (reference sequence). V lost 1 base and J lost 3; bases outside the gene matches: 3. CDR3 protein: CATSRGQGAGGNTIYF. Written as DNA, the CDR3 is TGTGCCACCAGCAGAGGACAGGGGGCAGGTGGAAACACCATATATTTT.

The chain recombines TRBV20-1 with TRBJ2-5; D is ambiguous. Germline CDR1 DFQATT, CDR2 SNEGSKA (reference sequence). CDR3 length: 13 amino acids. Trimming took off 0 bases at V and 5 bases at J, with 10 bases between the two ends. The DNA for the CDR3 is TGCAGTGCTAGAGATTTAGGGTGGGAGACCCAGTACTTC. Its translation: CSARDLGWETQYF.

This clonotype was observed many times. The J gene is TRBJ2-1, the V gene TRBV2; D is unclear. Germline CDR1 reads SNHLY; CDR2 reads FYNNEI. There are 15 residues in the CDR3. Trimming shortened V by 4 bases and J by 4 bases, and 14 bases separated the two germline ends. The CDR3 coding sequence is TGTGCCAGCAGTGTGATTCTGGGGAAATACAATGAGCAGTTCTTC. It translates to CASSVILGKYNEQFF.

CDR3 in DNA: TGCAGCGTCGGACTAGCGGGAGCTACAGATACGCAGTATTTT. Translation gives CSVGLAGATDTQYF. The chain has TRBV29-1 and TRBJ2-3; 13 nucleotides agree with TRBD2. V was pared by 6 bases and J by 3 bases, with 3 bases of the junction left unmatched. The CDR3 runs 14 residues. The germline V gene has CDR1 SQVTM and CDR2 ANQGSEA.

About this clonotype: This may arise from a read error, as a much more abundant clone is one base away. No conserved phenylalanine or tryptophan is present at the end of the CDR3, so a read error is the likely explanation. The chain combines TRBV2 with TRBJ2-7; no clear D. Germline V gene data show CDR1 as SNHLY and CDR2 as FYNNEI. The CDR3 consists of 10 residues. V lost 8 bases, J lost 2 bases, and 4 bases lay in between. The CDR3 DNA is TGTGCCAGCGAAACCTACGAGCAGTACCTC. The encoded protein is CASETYEQYL.

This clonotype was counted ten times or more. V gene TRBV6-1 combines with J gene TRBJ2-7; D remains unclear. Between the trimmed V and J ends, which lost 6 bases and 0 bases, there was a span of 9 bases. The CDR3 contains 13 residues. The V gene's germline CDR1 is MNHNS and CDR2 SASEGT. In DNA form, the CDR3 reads TGTGCCAGCAGACCCGTGCCCTCCTACGAGCAGTACTTC. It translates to CASRPVPSYEQYF.

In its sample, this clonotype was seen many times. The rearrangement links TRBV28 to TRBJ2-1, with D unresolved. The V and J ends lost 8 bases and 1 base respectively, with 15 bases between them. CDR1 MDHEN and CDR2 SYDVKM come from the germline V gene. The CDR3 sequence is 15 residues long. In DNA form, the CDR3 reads TGTGCCAGCTCGTTAGATTCAGGTTCCTACAATGAGCAGTTCTTC. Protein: CASSLDSGSYNEQFF. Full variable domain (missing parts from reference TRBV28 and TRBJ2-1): DVKVTQSSRYLVKRTGEKVFLECVQDMDHENMFWYRQDPGLGLRLIYFSYDVKMKEKGDIPEGYSVSREKKERFSLILESASTNQTSMYLCASSLDSGSYNEQFFGPGTRLTVL.

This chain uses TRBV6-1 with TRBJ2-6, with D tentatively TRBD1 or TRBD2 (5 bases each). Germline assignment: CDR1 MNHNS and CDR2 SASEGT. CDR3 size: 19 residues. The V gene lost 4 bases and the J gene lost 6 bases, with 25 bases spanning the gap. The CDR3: CASSVGVSLSSAEANVLTF. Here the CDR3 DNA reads TGTGCCAGCAGTGTGGGGGTCAGCCTTTCGTCCGCTGAGGCCAACGTCCTGACTTTC.

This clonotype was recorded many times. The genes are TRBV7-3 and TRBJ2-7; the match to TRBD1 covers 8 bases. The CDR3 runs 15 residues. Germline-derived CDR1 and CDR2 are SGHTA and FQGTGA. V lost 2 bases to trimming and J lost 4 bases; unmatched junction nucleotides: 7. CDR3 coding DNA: TGTGCCAGCAGCTTAGGGGCAGGGGGCTTGTACGAGCAGTACTTC. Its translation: CASSLGAGGLYEQYF.

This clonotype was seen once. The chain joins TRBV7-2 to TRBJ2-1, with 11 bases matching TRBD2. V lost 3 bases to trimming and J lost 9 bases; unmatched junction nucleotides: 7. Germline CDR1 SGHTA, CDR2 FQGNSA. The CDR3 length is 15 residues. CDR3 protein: CASSFGLAGFSEQFF. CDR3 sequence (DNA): TGTGCCAGCAGCTTCGGACTAGCGGGTTTCAGTGAGCAGTTCTTC.

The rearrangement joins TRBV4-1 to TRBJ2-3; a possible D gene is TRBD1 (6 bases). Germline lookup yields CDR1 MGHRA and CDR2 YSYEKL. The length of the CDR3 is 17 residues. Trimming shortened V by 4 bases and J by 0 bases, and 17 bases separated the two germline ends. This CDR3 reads CASSRQTGRGSTDTQYF. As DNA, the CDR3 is TGCGCCAGCAGCCGTCAGACAGGCCGGGGCAGCACAGATACGCAGTATTTT.

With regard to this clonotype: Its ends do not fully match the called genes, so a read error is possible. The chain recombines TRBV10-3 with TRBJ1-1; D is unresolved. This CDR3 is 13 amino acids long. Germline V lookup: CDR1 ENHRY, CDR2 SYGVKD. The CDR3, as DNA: TGTGCCACCCTACAGCGTATGAACACTGAAGCTCTCTTT. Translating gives CATLQRMNTEALF.